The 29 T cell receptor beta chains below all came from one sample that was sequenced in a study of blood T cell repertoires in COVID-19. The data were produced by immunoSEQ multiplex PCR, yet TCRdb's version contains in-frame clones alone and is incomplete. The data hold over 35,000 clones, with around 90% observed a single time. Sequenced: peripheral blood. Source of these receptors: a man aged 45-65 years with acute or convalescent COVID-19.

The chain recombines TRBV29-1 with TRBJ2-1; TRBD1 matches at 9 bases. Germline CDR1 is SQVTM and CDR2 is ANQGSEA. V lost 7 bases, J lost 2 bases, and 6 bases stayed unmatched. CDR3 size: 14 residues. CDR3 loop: CSGDRTGAYNEQFF. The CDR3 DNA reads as TGCAGCGGTGACAGGACAGGGGCCTACAATGAGCAGTTCTTC.

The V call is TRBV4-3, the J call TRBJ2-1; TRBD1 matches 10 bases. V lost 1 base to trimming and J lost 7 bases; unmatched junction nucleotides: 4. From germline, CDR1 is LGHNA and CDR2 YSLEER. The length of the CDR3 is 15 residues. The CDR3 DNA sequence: TGCGCCAGCAGCCAAGCGGGACAGGGGAAGAATGAGCAGTTCTTC. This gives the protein CASSQAGQGKNEQFF.

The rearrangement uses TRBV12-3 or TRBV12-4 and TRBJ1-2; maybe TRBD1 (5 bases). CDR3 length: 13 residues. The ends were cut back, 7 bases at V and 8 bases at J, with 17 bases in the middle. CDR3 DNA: TGTGCCAGCACTCCCCCGGGGGGTCTGGGCTACACCTTC. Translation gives CASTPPGGLGYTF.

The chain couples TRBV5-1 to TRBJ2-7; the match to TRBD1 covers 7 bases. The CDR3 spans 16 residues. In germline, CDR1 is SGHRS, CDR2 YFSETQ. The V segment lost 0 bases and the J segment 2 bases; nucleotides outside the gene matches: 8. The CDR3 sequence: CASSLVTRDSPYEQYF. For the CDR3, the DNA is TGCGCCAGCAGCTTGGTTACCCGGGACAGTCCCTACGAGCAGTACTTC.

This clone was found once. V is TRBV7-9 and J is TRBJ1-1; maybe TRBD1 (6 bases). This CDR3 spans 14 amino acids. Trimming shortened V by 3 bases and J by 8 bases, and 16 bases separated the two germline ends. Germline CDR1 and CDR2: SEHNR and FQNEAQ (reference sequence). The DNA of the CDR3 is TGTGCCAGCAGCTTCCAGGGGCATTCCCTAGAAGCTTTCTTT. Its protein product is CASSFQGHSLEAFF.

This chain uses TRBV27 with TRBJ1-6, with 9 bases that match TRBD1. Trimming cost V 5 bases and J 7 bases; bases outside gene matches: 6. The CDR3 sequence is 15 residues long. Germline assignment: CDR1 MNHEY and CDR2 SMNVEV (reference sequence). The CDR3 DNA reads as TGTGCCAGCAGTGCCAGGGACAGGGTGAATTCACCCCTCCACTTT. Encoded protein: CASSARDRVNSPLHF.

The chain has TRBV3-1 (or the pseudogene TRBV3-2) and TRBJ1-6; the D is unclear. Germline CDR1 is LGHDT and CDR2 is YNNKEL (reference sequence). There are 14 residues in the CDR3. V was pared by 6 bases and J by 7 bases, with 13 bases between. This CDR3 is CASSLRSANSPLHF. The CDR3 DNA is TGTGCCAGCAGTCTTCGAAGTGCGAATTCACCCCTCCACTTT.

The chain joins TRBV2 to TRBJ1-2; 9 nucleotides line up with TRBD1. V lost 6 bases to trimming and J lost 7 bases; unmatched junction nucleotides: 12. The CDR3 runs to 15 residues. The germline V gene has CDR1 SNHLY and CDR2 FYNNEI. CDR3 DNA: TGTGCCAGCAGGAGGGACAGGGACGAAGGAGGTGGCTACACCTTC. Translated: CASRRDRDEGGGYTF.

CDR3 residues: CASKTGNQPQHF. The CDR3 bases are TGTGCCAGTAAAACAGGGAATCAGCCCCAGCATTTT. The chain is built from TRBV19 and TRBJ1-5; a weak D match, TRBD1 (6 bases). The germline V gene has CDR1 LNHDA and CDR2 SQIVND (reference sequence). The ends were cut back, 7 bases at V and 4 bases at J, with 8 bases in the middle. CDR3 length: 12 amino acids. The complete variable domain, with remaining parts taken from reference TRBV19 and TRBJ1-5, reads DGGITQSPKYLFRKEGQNVTLSCEQNLNHDAMYWYRQDPGQGLRLIYYSQIVNDFQKGDIAEGYSVSREKKESFPLTVTSAQKNPTAFYLCASKTGNQPQHFGDGTRLSIL.

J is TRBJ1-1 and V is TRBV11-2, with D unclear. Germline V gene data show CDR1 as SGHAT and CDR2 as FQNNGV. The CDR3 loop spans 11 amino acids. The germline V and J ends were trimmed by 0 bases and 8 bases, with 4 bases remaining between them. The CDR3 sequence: CASSLEREAFF. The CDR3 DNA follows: TGTGCCAGCAGCTTAGAGAGGGAAGCTTTCTTT.

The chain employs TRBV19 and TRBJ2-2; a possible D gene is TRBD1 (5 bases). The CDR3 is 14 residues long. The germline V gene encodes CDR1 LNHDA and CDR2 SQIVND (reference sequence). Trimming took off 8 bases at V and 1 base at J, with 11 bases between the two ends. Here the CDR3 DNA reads TGTGCCAGTCGCCCAGGGTGGAACACCGGGGAGCTGTTTTTT. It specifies CASRPGWNTGELFF.

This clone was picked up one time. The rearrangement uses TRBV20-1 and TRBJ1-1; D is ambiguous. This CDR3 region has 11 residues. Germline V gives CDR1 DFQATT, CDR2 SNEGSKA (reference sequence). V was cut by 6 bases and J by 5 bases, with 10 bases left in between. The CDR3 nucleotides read TGCAGTGCCTGGGGAGGAACTGAAGCTTTCTTT. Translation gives CSAWGGTEAFF.

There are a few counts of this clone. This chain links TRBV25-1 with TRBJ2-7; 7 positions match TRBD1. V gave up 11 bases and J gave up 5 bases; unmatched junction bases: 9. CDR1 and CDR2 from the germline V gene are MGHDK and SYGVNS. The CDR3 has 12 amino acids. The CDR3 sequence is CAVQGQQDEQYF. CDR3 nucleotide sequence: TGTGCCGTACAGGGACAGCAGGACGAGCAGTACTTC.

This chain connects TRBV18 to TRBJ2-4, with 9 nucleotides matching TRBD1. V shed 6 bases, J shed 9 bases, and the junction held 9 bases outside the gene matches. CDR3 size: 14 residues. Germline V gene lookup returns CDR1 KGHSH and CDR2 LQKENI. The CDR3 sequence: CASSPPGQGTIQYF. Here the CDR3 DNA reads TGTGCCAGCTCTCCGCCGGGACAGGGTACCATTCAGTACTTC.

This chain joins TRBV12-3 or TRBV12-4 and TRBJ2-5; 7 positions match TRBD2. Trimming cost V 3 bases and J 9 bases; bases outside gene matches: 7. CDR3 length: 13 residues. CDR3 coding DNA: TGTGCCAGCAGTTTCGTTACGAGCGGGGCCCAGTACTTC. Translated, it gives CASSFVTSGAQYF.

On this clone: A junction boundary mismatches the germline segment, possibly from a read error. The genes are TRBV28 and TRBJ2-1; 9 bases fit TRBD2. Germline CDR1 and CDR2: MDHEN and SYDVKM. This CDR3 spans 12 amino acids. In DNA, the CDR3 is TGTGCCAGCAGTTTAGAAGCGGGAGGTCCTCTCTTC. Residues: CASSLEAGGPLF.

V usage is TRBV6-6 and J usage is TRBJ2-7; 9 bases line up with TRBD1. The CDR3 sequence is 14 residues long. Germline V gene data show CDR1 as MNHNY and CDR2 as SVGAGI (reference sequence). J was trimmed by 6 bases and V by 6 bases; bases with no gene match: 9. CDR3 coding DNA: TGTGCCAGCAGATACCCGGGACAGGGAGGCGAGCAGTACTTC. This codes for CASRYPGQGGEQYF.

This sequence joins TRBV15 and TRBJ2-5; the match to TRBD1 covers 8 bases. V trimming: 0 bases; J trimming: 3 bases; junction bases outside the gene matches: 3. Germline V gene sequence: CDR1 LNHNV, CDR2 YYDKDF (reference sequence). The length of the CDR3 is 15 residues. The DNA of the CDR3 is TGTGCCACCAGCAGAGACAAGACAGGGGAAGAGACCCAGTACTTC. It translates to CATSRDKTGEETQYF.

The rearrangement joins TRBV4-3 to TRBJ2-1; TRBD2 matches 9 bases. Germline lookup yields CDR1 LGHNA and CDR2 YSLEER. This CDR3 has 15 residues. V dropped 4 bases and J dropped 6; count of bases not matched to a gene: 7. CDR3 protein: CASSPGLAGSNEQFF. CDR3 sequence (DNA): TGCGCCAGCAGCCCGGGCCTAGCGGGGTCCAATGAGCAGTTCTTC.

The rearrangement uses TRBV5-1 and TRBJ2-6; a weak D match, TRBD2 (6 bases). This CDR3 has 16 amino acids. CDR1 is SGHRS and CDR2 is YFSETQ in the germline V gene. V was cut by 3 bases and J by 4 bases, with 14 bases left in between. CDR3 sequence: CASSWTLEGGANVLTF. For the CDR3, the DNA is TGCGCCAGCAGCTGGACCCTGGAGGGAGGGGCCAACGTCCTGACTTTC.

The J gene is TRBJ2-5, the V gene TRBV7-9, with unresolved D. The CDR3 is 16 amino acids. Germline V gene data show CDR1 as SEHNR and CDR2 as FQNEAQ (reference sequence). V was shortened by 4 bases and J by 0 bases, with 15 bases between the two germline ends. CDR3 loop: CASSSPPTTYQETQYF. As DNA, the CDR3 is TGTGCCAGCAGCTCACCTCCCACAACGTACCAAGAGACCCAGTACTTC.

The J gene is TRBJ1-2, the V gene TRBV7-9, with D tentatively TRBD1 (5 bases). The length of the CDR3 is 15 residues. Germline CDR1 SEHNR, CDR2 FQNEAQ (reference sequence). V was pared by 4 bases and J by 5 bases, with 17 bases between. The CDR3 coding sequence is TGTGCCAGCAGCTCCCCCCTCGGGGGAGATTATGGCTACACCTTC. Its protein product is CASSSPLGGDYGYTF.

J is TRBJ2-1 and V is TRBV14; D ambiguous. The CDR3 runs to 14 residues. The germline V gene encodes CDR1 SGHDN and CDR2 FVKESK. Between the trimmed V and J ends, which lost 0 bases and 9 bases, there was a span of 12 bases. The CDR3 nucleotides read TGTGCCAGCAGCCAAGATCAGGCACTTCGTGAGCAGTTCTTC. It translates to CASSQDQALREQFF.

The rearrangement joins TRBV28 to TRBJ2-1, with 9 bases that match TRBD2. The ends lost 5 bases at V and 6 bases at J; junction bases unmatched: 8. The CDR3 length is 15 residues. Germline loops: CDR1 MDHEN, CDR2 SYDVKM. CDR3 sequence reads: CASSMTSGSGNEQFF. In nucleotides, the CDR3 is TGTGCCAGCAGTATGACTAGCGGATCGGGCAATGAGCAGTTCTTC.

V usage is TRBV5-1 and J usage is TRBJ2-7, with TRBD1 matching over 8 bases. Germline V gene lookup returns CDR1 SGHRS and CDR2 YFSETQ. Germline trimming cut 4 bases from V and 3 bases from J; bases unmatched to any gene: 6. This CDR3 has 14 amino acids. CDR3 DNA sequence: TGCGCCAGCAGCCCTGATACAGGGGGCTACGAGCAGTACTTC. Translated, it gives CASSPDTGGYEQYF.

The CDR3 DNA sequence: TGTGCCAGTAGTATCTCCGGGACAGGGGATGGCCAGCCCCAGCATTTT. Translated, it gives CASSISGTGDGQPQHF. The chain employs TRBV19 and TRBJ1-5; 10 bases map to TRBD1. V shed 3 bases, J shed 7 bases, and the junction held 9 bases outside the gene matches. The CDR3 covers 16 residues. CDR1 LNHDA and CDR2 SQIVND come from the germline V gene (reference sequence). The full variable domain, with the rest looked up from reference TRBV19 and TRBJ1-5, is DGGITQSPKYLFRKEGQNVTLSCEQNLNHDAMYWYRQDPGQGLRLIYYSQIVNDFQKGDIAEGYSVSREKKESFPLTVTSAQKNPTAFYLCASSISGTGDGQPQHFGDGTRLSIL.

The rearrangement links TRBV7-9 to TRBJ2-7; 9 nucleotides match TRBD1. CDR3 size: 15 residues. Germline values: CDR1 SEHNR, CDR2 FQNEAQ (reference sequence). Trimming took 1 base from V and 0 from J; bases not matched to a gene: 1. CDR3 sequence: CASSLGTGASYEQYF. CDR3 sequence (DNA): TGTGCCAGCAGCTTAGGGACAGGGGCCTCCTACGAGCAGTACTTC.

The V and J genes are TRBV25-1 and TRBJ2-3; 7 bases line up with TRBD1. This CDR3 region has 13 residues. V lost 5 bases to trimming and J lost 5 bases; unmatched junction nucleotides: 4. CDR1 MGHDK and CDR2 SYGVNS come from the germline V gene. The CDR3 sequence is CASSPQGEDTQYF. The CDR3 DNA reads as TGTGCCAGCAGTCCCCAGGGGGAAGATACGCAGTATTTT.

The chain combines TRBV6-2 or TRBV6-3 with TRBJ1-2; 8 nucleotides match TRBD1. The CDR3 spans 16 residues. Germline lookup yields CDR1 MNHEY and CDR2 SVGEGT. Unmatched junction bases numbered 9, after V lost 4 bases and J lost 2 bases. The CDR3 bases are TGTGCCAGCAGTTTGGGTCCCGGGACAGGCAACTATGGCTACACCTTC. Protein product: CASSLGPGTGNYGYTF.